What follows is one T cell receptor (beta chain) and its context. Its specificity is unknown. The sample comes from a study of cytomegalovirus exposure and HLA in healthy donors. General study results and limits: Later analysis demonstrated an association between a missense DCLRE1C variant and TCR beta V- and J-gene trimming. An analysis was carried out later, and it reportedly showed fewer N-insertions in an Asian-associated ancestry cluster than the roughly 700-donor mean.

The donors (healthy individuals) were bone marrow donors. PCR employed 60 Vbeta and 13 Jbeta primers. TCRdb's table, derived via immunoSEQ multiplex PCR, lists solely in-frame clones and lacks some. Of about 69,000 clones in the sample, roughly four fifths were seen once. Germline V gives CDR1 SQVTM, CDR2 ANQGSEA. The CDR3 extends over 14 amino acids. V lost 2 bases to trimming and J lost 4 bases, with 12 bases between them. The V and J genes are TRBV29-1 and TRBJ2-1, with a weak D call TRBD1 (5 bases). Input material: PBMCs. The origin of this receptor is an older woman in good health and CMV-seropositive. The CDR3: CSVERPNRYNEQFF. CDR3 DNA: TGCAGCGTTGAACGTCCGAACAGGTACAATGAGCAGTTCTTC.